This T cell receptor (beta chain) was sequenced in a study of T cells in Graves' hyperthyroidism and ophthalmopathy. The CDR3 runs 16 residues. Germline CDR1 and CDR2: SGHVS and FNYEAQ. With V trimmed by 4 bases and J by 4 bases, 8 bases remained unmatched. The TCR beta CDR3 regions underwent amplification using RNA transcripts as the source. A set of HTBI primers served as the primers for a first-round RT-PCR of the TCR CDR3. In TCRdb, the multiplex PCR reads were re-called with MiXCR into one record per CDR3 protein. The table lists 150,000 or so distinct CDR3 sequences, 22% of them singletons, with 60% to 80% in the top ten. Investigators excluded patients with uncontrolled infection, other autoimmune disease, pregnancy or lactation.

The sequence was obtained from a woman aged 45-65 years with Graves' hyperthyroidism that later progressed to Graves' ophthalmopathy. Input material: blood. The V and J genes are TRBV7-6 and TRBJ2-1, with 9 bases matching TRBD2. The CDR3 loop is CASSSRVAGVYNEQFF. The CDR3 DNA sequence: TGTGCCAGCAGCTCCCGGGTAGCGGGAGTTTACAATGAGCAGTTCTTC. The full variable domain, rest sourced from reference TRBV7-6 and TRBJ2-1, is GAGVSQSPRYKVTKRGQDVALRCDPISGHVSLYWYRQALGQGPEFLTYFNYEAQQDKSGLPNDRFSAERPEGSISTLTIQRTEQRDSAMYRCASSSRVAGVYNEQFFGPGTRLTVL.